This TCR beta chain was found in a study of T-cell memory formation after mild COVID-19. Study findings and constraints: Contracting clones from day 15 to 85 showed balanced CD4/CD8; later expanders favored CD4+.

TCRdb analysed the 5' RACE reads with MiXCR anew, one entry per CDR3 protein. Found here are tens of thousands of distinct CDR3 sequences, about a tenth of them singletons; the top ten hold approximately 1.1%. The V gene's germline CDR1 is LGHNA and CDR2 YSLEER. This CDR3 has 17 amino acids. The V segment lost 4 bases and the J segment 3 bases; nucleotides outside the gene matches: 11. This clonotype has more than one count but fewer than ten. The antigen remains unidentified. The clonotype comes from a man aged 18 to 30 who had mild COVID-19 (a few samples of this study predate the infection). Cell type and time point are not known. Sequenced input: PBMCs or a T cell subset sorted from them (not recorded which). V and J are TRBV4-3 and TRBJ1-3; 8 nucleotides line up with TRBD1. Written as DNA, the CDR3 is TGCGCCAGCAGCCTGGATATAAGCGGACAGGGTGGAAACACCATATATTTT. The encoded protein is CASSLDISGQGGNTIYF.